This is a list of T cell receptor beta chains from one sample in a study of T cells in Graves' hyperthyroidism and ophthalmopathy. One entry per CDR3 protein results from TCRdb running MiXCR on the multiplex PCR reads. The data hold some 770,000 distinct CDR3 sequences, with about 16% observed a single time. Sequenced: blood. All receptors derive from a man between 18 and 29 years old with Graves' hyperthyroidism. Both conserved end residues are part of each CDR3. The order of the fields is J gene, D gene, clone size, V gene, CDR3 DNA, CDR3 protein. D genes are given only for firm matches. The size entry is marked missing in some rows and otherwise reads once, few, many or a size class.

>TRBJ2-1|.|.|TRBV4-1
TGCGCCAGCAGCCAAGCGGTCGCCTCCTACAATGAGCAGTTCTTC
CASSQAVASYNEQFF
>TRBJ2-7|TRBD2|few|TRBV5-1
TGCGCCAGCAGCTCGGGACTAGCGGAGGGGTACGAGCAGTACTTC
CASSSGLAEGYEQYF
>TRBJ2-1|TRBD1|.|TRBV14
TGTGCCAGCAGCCAAGTAAACAGGGGGCAGTTCTTC
CASSQVNRGQFF
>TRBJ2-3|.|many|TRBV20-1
TGCAGTGCTAGTTGGGGCAGGGCGGGCACAGATACGCAGTATTTT
CSASWGRAGTDTQYF
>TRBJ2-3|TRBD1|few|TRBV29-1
TGCAGCGTCGACCTACCGGGACAGGGGGATTGGGATACGCAGTATTTT
CSVDLPGQGDWDTQYF
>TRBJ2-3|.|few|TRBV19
TGTGCCAGTAGTATAGCGTGGGATTCTAGCACAGATACGCAGTATTTT
CASSIAWDSSTDTQYF
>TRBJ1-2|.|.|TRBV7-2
TGTGCCAGCAGCTTAGGGGGCTTTTATGGCTACACCTTC
CASSLGGFYGYTF
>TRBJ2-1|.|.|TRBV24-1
TGTGCCACCAGTGATTTAGAGGAGCAGTTCTTC
CATSDLEEQFF
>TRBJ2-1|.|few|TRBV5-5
TGTGCCAGCAGCTTGGCACAGAGCTCCTACAATGAGCAGTTCTTC
CASSLAQSSYNEQFF
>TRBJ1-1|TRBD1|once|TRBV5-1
TGCGCCAGCAGCCACTTGGGAATTCGACAGGGAGAGAACACTGAAGCTTTCTTT
CASSHLGIRQGENTEAFF
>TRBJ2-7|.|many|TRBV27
TGTGCCAGCAAGTTGGGCCATATCAGCTCCTACGAGCAGTACTTC
CASKLGHISSYEQYF
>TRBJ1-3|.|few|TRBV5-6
TGTGCCAGCAGCTTGGTAGAATCGAGGACAGACTCTGGAAACACCATATATTTT
CASSLVESRTDSGNTIYF
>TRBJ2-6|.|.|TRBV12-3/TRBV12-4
TGTGCCAGCAGGCACCGGGCGTCTGGGGCCAACGTCCTGACTTTC
CASRHRASGANVLTF
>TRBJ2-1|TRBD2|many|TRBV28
TGTGCCAGCGGTACCGGGACTAGCGGGAGGGGTGAGCAGTTCTTC
CASGTGTSGRGEQFF
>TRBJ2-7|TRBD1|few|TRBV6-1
TGTGCCAGCAGTATCCGGGACAGGGGGACCTACGAGCAGTACTTC
CASSIRDRGTYEQYF
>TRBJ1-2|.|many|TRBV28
TGTGCCAGCATAGAAGGGGCGACTCAAGCTAACTATGGCTACACCTTC
CASIEGATQANYGYTF
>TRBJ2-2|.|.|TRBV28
TGTGCCACCGGGAGTCGGACCGGGGAGCTGTTTTTT
CATGSRTGELFF
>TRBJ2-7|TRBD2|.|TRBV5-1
TGCGCCAGCAGTCTACCTTCGGGACTAGCGGGGGGCGAGCAGTACTTC
CASSLPSGLAGGEQYF
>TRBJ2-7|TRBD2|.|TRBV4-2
TGTGCCAGCAGCTTAGGGGCGGGAGGAGGGTACGAGCAGTACTTC
CASSLGAGGGYEQYF
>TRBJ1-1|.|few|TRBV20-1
TGCAGTGCTAGAGAGAATGGGTCGGGGAAAAACACTGAAGCTTTCTTT
CSARENGSGKNTEAFF
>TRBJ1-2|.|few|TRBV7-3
TGTGCCAGCAGCCCGACTGGGGAGGGAAACTATGGCTACACCTTC
CASSPTGEGNYGYTF
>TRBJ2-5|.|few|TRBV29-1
TGCGGATGTCACCGGGGAGCAACAGAGACCCAGTACTTC
CGCHRGATETQYF
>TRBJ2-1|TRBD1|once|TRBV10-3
TGTGCCGGATCGGGACAGCTTTACAATGAGCAGTTCTTC
CAGSGQLYNEQFF
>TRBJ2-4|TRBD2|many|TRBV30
TGTGCCTGGAGGCTAGCGGGAGCGAACATTCAGTACTTC
CAWRLAGANIQYF
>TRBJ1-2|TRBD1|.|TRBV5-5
TGTGCCAGCAGTCACCGGGACAGGGCTTATGGCTACACCTTC
CASSHRDRAYGYTF
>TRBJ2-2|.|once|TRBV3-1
TGTGCCAGCAGCCAATGGGGTAGTCACACCGGGGAGCTGTTTTTT
CASSQWGSHTGELFF
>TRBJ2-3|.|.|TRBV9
TGTGCCAGCAGCGCCTCCCTGCTAGCGTTATATAGCACAGATACGCAGTATTTT
CASSASLLALYSTDTQYF
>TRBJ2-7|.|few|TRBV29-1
TGCAGCGTAGGCAGGGATCCGCAGCTCGAGCAGTACTTC
CSVGRDPQLEQYF
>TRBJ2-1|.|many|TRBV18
TGTGCCAGCTCAGCTACTCGGAGCTCCTACAATGAGCAGTTCTTC
CASSATRSSYNEQFF
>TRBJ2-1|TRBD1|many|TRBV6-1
TGTGCCAGCAGTTATGACAGGGAAACCCACAATGAGCAGTTCTTC
CASSYDRETHNEQFF
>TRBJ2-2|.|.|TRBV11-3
TGTGCCAGCAACCCGACCCCTCCCGGGGATTACGGGGAGCTGTTTTTT
CASNPTPPGDYGELFF
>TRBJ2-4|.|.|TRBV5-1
TGCGCCAGCAGCCTAGACCAACTAGCCAAAAACATTCAGTACTTC
CASSLDQLAKNIQYF
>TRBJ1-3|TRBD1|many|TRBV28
TGTGCCAGCAGTTTATTTGACAGGGGGCCTGGAAACACCATATATTTT
CASSLFDRGPGNTIYF
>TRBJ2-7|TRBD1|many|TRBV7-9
TGTGCCAGCAGCCAGGGACAGGGGAGCTCCTACGAGCAGTACTTC
CASSQGQGSSYEQYF
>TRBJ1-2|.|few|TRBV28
TGTGCCAGCAGTTTACCCCAGTCAAACTATGGCTACACCTTC
CASSLPQSNYGYTF
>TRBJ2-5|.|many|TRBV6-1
TGTGCCAGCAGACGGACAGAAAACCAAGAGACCCAGTACTTC
CASRRTENQETQYF
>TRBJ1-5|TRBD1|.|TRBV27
TGTGCCAGCAGGGGGACATACAGGGGTAGCAATCAGCCCCAGCATTTT
CASRGTYRGSNQPQHF
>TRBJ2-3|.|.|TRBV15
TGTGCCACCGGGGGATGGCGGGCGGGCTCAGATACGCAGTATTTT
CATGGWRAGSDTQYF
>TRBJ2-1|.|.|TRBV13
TGTGCCAGCAGCTTTGGGGGCAGCAATGAGCAGTTCTTC
CASSFGGSNEQFF